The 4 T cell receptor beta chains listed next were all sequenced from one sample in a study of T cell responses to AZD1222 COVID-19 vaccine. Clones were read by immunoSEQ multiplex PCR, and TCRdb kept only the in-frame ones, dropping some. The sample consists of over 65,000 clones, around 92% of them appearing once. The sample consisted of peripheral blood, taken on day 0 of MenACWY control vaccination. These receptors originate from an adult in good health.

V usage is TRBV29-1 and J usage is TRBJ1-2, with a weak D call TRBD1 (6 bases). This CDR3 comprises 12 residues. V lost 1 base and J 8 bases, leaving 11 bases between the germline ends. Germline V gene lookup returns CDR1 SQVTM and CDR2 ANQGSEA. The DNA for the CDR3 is TGCAGCGTTGAAGTTACAGGGTCAGGCTACACCTTC. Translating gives CSVEVTGSGYTF.

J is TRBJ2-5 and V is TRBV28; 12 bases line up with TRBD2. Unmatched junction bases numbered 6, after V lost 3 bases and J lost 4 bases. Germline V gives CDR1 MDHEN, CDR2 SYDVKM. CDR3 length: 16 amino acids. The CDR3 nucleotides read TGTGCCAGCAGTTTCCTAGCGGGAGGGCCCTCAGAGACCCAGTACTTC. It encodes CASSFLAGGPSETQYF. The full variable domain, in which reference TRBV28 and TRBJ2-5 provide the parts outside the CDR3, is DVKVTQSSRYLVKRTGEKVFLECVQDMDHENMFWYRQDPGLGLRLIYFSYDVKMKEKGDIPEGYSVSREKKERFSLILESASTNQTSMYLCASSFLAGGPSETQYFGPGTRLLVL.

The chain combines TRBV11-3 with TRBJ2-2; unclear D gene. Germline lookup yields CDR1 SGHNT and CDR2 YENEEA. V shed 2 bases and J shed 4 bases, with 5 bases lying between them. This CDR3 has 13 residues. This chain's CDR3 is CASSLLGTGELFF. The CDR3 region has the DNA TGTGCCAGCAGCTTATTGGGCACCGGGGAGCTGTTTTTT.

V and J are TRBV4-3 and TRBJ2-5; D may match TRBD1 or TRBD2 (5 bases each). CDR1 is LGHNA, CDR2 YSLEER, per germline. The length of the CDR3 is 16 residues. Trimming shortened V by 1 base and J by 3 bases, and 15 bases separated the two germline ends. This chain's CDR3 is CASSQVIWGSEETQYF. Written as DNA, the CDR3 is TGCGCCAGCAGCCAAGTTATATGGGGGAGTGAAGAGACCCAGTACTTC.